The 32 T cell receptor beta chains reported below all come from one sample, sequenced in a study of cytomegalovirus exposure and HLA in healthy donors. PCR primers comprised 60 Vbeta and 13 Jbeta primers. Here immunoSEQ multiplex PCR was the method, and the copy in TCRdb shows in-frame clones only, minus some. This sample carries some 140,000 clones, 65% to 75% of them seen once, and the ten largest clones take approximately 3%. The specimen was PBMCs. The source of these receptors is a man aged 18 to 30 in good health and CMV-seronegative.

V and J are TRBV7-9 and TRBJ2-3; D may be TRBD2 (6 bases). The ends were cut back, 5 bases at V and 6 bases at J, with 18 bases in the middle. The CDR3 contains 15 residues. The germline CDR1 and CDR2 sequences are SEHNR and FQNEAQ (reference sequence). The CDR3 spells CASSPQGGGVDTQYF. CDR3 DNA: TGTGCCAGCAGCCCCCAAGGAGGCGGGGTCGATACGCAGTATTTT.

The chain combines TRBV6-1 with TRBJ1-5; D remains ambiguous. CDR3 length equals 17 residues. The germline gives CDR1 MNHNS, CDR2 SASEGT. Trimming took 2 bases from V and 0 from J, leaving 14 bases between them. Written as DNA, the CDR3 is TGTGCCAGCAGTGAATTTGCCAGAACCCATAGCAATCAGCCCCAGCATTTT. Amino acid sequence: CASSEFARTHSNQPQHF.

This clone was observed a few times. CDR3 in DNA: TGTGCCAGCTTAGCAAGAGGTTCCCTCGATGAGCAGTTCTTC. Residues: CASLARGSLDEQFF. The V call is TRBV5-6, the J call TRBJ2-1; D is unresolved. Germline-derived CDR1 and CDR2 are SGHDT and YYEEEE. The V and J ends lost 7 bases and 8 bases respectively, with 19 bases between them. This CDR3 region has 14 residues. The whole variable domain, filled in from reference TRBV5-6 and TRBJ2-1, reads DAGVTQSPTHLIKTRGQQVTLRCSPKSGHDTVSWYQQALGQGPQFIFQYYEEEERQRGNFPDRFSGHQFPNYSSELNVNALLLGDSALYLCASLARGSLDEQFFGPGTRLTVL.

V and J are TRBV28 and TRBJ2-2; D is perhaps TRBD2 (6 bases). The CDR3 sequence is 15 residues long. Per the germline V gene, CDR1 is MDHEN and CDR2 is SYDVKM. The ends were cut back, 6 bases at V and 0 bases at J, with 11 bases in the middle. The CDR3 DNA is TGTGCCAGCAGGGCCGGGGGTGCGAACACCGGGGAGCTGTTTTTT. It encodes CASRAGGANTGELFF.

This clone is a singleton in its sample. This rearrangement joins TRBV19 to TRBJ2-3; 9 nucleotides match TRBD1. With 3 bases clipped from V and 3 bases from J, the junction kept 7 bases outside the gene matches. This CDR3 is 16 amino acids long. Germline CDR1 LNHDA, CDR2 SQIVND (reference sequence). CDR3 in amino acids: CASSILGGQGTDTQYF. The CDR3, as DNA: TGTGCCAGTAGTATCCTAGGGGGACAGGGAACAGATACGCAGTATTTT. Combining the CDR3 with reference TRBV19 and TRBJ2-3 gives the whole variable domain DGGITQSPKYLFRKEGQNVTLSCEQNLNHDAMYWYRQDPGQGLRLIYYSQIVNDFQKGDIAEGYSVSREKKESFPLTVTSAQKNPTAFYLCASSILGGQGTDTQYFGPGTRLTVL.

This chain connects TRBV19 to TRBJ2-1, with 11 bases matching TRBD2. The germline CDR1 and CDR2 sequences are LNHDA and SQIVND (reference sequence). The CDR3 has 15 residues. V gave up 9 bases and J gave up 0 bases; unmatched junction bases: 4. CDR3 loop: CASGTSGFSYNEQFF. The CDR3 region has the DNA TGTGCCAGCGGGACTAGCGGCTTCTCCTACAATGAGCAGTTCTTC.

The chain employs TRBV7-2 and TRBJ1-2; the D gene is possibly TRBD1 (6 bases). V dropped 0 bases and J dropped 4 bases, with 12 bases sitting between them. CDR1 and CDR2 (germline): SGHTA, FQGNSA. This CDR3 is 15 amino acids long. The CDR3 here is CASSLARGGSYGYTF. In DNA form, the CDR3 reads TGTGCCAGCAGCTTAGCGCGAGGGGGTTCCTATGGCTACACCTTC. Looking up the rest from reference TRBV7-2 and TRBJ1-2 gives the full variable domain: GAGVSQSPSNKVTEKGKDVELRCDPISGHTALYWYRQSLGQGLEFLIYFQGNSAPDKSGLPSDRFSAERTGGSVSTLTIQRTQQEDSAVYLCASSLARGGSYGYTFGSGTRLTVV.

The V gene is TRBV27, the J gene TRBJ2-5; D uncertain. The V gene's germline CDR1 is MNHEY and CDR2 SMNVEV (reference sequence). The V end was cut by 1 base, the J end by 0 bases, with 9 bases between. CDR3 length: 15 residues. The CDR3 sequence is CASSLLRHYQETQYF. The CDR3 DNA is TGTGCCAGCAGTTTATTGCGACACTACCAAGAGACCCAGTACTTC.

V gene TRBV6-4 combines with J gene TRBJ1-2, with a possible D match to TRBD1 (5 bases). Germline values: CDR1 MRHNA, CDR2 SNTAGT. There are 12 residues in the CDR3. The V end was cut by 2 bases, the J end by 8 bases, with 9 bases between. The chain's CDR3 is CASSDQGNGYTF. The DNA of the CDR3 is TGTGCCAGCAGTGACCAGGGAAACGGCTACACCTTC.

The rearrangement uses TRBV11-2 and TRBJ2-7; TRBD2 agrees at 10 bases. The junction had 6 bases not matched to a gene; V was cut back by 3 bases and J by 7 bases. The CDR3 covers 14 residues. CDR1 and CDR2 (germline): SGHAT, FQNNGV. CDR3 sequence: CASSLSGGAGEQYF. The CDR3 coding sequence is TGTGCCAGCAGCTTGAGCGGGGGGGCGGGTGAGCAGTACTTC.

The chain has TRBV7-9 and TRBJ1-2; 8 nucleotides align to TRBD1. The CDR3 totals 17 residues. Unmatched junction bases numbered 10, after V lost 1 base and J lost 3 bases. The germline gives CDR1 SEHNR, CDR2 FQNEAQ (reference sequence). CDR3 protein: CASSLGTGYSGDYGYTF. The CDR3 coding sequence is TGTGCCAGCAGCTTAGGGACAGGGTATAGTGGAGACTATGGCTACACCTTC.

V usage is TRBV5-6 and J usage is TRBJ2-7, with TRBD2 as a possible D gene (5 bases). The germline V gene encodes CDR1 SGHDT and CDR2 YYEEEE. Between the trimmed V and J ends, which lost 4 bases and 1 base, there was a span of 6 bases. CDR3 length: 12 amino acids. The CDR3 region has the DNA TGTGCCAGCAGCCGGGGTTCCTACGAGCAGTACGTC. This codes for CASSRGSYEQYV.

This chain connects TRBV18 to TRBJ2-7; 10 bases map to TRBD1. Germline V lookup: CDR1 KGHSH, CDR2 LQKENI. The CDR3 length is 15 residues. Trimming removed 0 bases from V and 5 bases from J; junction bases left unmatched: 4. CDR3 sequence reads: CASSPPTGGSDEQYF. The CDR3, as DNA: TGTGCCAGCTCACCACCGACAGGGGGCAGCGACGAGCAGTACTTC.

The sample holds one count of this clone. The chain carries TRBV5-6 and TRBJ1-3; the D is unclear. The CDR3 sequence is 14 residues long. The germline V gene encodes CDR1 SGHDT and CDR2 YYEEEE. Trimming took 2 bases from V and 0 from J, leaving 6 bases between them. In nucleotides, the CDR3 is TGTGCCAGCAGCTTCGAGTTCTCTGGAAACACCATATATTTT. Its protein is CASSFEFSGNTIYF.

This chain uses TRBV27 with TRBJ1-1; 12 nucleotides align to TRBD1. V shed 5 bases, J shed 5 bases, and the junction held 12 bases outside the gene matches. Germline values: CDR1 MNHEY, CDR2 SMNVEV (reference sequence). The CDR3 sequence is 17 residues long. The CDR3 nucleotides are TGTGCCAGCAGTCCCGGGACAGGGGGCAGTTCTTTAACTGAAGCTTTCTTT. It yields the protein CASSPGTGGSSLTEAFF.

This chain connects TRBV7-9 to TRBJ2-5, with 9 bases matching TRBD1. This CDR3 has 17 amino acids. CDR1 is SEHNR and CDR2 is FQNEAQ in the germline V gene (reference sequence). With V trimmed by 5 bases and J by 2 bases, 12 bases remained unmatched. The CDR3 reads CASSPFAGQGIQETQYF. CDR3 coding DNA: TGTGCCAGCAGCCCCTTTGCTGGACAGGGGATTCAAGAGACCCAGTACTTC.

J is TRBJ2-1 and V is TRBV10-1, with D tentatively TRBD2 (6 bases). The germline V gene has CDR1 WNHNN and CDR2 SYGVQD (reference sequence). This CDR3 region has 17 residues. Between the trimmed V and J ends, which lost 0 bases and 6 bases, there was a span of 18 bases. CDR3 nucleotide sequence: TGCGCCAGCAGTGAGTCGGGGGGACTCCCCTCGGCCAATGAGCAGTTCTTC. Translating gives CASSESGGLPSANEQFF.

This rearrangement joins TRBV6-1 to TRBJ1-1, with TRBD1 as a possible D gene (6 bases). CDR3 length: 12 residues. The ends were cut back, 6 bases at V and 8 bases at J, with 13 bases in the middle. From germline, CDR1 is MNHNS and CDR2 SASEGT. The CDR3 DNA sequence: TGTGCCAGCAGCTACGACAGGTCAGAAGCTTTCTTT. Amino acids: CASSYDRSEAFF.

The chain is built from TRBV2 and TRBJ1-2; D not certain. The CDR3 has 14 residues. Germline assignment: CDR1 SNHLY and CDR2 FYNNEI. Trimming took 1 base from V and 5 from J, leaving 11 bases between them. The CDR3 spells CASSEGPPYYGYTF. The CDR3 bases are TGTGCCAGCAGTGAAGGGCCGCCTTATTATGGCTACACCTTC.

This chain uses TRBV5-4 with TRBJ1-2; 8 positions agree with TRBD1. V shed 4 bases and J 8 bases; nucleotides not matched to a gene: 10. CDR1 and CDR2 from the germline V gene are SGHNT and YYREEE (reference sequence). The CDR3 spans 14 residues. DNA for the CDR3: TGTGCCAGCAGCGCGTCACAGGGGGTGTGGGGCTACACCTTC. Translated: CASSASQGVWGYTF.

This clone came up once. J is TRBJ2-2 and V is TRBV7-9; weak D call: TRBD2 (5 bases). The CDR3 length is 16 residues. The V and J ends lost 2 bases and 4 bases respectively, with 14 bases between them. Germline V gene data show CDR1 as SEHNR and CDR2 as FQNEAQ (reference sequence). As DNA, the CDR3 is TGTGCCAGCAGCTTATTATTCGGGGTGCGCACCGGGGAGCTGTTTTTT. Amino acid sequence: CASSLLFGVRTGELFF.

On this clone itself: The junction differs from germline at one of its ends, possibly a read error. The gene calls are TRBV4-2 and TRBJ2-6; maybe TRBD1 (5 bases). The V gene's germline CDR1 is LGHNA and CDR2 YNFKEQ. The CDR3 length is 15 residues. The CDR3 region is CASSQAWAGANGLTF. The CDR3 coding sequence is TGTGCCAGCAGCCAAGCTTGGGCTGGGGCCAACGGCCTGACTTTC.

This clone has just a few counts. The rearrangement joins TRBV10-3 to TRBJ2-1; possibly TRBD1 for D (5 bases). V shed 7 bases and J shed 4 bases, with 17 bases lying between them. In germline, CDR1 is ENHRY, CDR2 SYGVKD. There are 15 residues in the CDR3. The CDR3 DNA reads TGTGCCATCACTAAGGGGCCCCCCTCGTACAATGAGCAGTTCTTC. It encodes CAITKGPPSYNEQFF.

CDR3 region: CASSPRWDRADTQYF. In DNA, the CDR3 is TGTGCCAGCAGCCCCCGCTGGGACAGGGCAGATACGCAGTATTTT. J is TRBJ2-3 and V is TRBV11-3, with 9 bases matching TRBD1. The germline gives CDR1 SGHNT, CDR2 YENEEA. The CDR3 totals 15 residues. V was clipped by 5 bases and J by 4 bases; unmatched bases: 7.

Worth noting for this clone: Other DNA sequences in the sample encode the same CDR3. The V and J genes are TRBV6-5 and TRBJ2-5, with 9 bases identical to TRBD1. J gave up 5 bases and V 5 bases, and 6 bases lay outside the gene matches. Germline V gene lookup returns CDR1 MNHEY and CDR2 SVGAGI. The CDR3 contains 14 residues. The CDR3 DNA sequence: TGTGCCAGCAGTCTAACAGGGGGCGCGGAGACCCAGTACTTC. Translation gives CASSLTGGAETQYF.

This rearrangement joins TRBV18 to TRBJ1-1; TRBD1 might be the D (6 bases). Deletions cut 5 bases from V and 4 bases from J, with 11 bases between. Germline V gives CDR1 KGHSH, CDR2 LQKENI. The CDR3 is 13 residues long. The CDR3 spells CASSTGGVTEAFF. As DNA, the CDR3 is TGTGCCAGCTCAACTGGGGGCGTCACTGAAGCTTTCTTT. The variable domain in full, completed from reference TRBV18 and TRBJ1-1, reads NAGVMQNPRHLVRRRGQEARLRCSPMKGHSHVYWYRQLPEEGLKFMVYLQKENIIDESGMPKERFSAEFPKEGPSILRIQQVVRGDSAAYFCASSTGGVTEAFFGQGTRLTVV.

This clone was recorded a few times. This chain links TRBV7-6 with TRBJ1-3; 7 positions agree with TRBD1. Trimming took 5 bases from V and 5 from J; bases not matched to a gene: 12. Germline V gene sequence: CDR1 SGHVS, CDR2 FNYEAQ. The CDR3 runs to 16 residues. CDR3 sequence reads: CASSPQTGQGRNTIYF. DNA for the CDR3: TGTGCCAGCAGCCCCCAGACAGGGCAAGGGAGAAACACCATATATTTT.

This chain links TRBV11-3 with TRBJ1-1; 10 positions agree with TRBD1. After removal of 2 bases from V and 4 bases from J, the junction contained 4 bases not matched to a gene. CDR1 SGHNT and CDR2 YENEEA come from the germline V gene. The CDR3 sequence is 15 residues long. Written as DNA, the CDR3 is TGTGCCAGCAGCTTACCCGGGACAGGGGTCACTGAAGCTTTCTTT. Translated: CASSLPGTGVTEAFF.

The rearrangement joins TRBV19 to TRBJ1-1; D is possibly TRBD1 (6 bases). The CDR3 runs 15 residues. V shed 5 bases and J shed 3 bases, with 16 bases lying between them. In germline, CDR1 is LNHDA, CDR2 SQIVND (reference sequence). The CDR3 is CASSEPRGGHTEAFF. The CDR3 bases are TGTGCCAGTAGTGAGCCCCGGGGGGGGCACACTGAAGCTTTCTTT.

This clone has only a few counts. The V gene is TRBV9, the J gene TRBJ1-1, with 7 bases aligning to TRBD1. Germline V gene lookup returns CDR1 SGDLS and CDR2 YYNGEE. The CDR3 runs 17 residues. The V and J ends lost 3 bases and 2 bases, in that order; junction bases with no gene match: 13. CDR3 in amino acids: CASSGRQGADLNTEAFF. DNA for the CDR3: TGTGCCAGCAGCGGCAGACAGGGTGCCGATCTTAACACTGAAGCTTTCTTT.

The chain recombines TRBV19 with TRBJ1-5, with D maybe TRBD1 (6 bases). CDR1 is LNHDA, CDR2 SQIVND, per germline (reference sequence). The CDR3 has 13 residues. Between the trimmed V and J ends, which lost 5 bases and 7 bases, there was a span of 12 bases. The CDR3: CASSGTGLQPQHF. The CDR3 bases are TGTGCCAGTAGTGGAACAGGGTTGCAGCCCCAGCATTTT.

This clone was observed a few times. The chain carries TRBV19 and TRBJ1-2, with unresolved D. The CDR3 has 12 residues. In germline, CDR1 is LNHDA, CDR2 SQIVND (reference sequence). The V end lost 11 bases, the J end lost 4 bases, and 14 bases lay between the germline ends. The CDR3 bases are TGTGCCTCATCACGGGAGTTCTATGGCTACACCTTC. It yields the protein CASSREFYGYTF.